Listed here are 19 T cell receptor beta chains from one sample, sequenced in a study of T cells in Graves' hyperthyroidism and ophthalmopathy. TCR beta CDR3 sequences were amplified from RNA transcripts. Carried out on the TCR CDR3, a first-round RT-PCR used the HTBI primer set. In TCRdb, the multiplex PCR reads were re-called with MiXCR into one record per CDR3 protein. The table shows over 300,000 distinct CDR3 sequences, with around 14% occurring only once. The sequenced material came from blood. The receptors stem from a woman aged 60-75 years with Graves' hyperthyroidism.

This clonotype was found many times. This chain uses TRBV15 with TRBJ2-3, with D tentatively TRBD2 (6 bases). This CDR3 contains 15 residues. V gave up 2 bases and J gave up 6 bases, with 15 bases separating them. Germline CDR1 and CDR2: LNHNV and YYDKDF (reference sequence). The DNA for the CDR3 is TGTGCCACCAGCAGACCCGGGACTGCCCCGGATACGCAGTATTTT. Its protein is CATSRPGTAPDTQYF.

This clonotype was seen at least ten times. The chain couples TRBV2 to TRBJ2-7; the match to TRBD2 covers 8 bases. Germline V gives CDR1 SNHLY, CDR2 FYNNEI. Unmatched junction bases numbered 7, after V lost 4 bases and J lost 2 bases. The CDR3 length is 15 residues. CDR3 protein: CASSVWSGSTYEQYF. The CDR3 region has the DNA TGTGCCAGCAGTGTGTGGAGCGGGAGTACCTACGAGCAGTACTTC. The full variable domain, its missing parts supplied by reference TRBV2 and TRBJ2-7, is EPEVTQTPSHQVTQMGQEVILRCVPISNHLYFYWYRQILGQKVEFLVSFYNNEISEKSEIFDDQFSVERPDGSNFTLKIRSTKLEDSAMYFCASSVWSGSTYEQYFGPGTRLTVT.

The V call is TRBV27, the J call TRBJ1-6, with a possible D match to TRBD1 (5 bases). With 3 bases removed from V and 6 bases from J, the gap between germline ends came to 9 bases. CDR1 and CDR2 from the germline V gene are MNHEY and SMNVEV (reference sequence). The CDR3 covers 14 residues. The CDR3 sequence is CASSFQGINSPLHF. As DNA, the CDR3 is TGTGCCAGCAGTTTTCAGGGTATTAATTCACCCCTCCACTTT.

This clonotype came up many times. V and J are TRBV4-1 and TRBJ2-3; D is ambiguous. The CDR3 runs 13 residues. V lost 3 bases and J lost 6, with 10 bases in between. Looked up from germline, CDR1 is MGHRA and CDR2 is YSYEKL. This CDR3 reads CASSQGTRDTQYF. The CDR3 DNA is TGCGCCAGCAGCCAGGGAACGCGTGATACGCAGTATTTT.

The genes are TRBV27 and TRBJ1-1; tentatively, D is TRBD1 (6 bases). Looked up from germline, CDR1 is MNHEY and CDR2 is SMNVEV (reference sequence). V lost 3 bases, J lost 4 bases, and 18 bases lay in between. The CDR3 loop spans 16 amino acids. The CDR3 is CASSFWMGAGGTEAFF. The CDR3, as DNA: TGTGCCAGCAGTTTTTGGATGGGGGCTGGCGGCACTGAAGCTTTCTTT.

This clonotype has ten or more counts. V and J are TRBV11-2 and TRBJ2-3; 11 bases are shared with TRBD1. The ends lost 3 bases at V and 4 bases at J; junction bases unmatched: 6. CDR1 is SGHAT and CDR2 is FQNNGV in the germline V gene. CDR3 length equals 16 residues. The CDR3 bases are TGTGCCAGCAGCTTCCGGGACAGGGGGGTGGCAGATACGCAGTATTTT. Encoded protein: CASSFRDRGVADTQYF.

This clonotype has ten or more counts. The chain combines TRBV6-1 with TRBJ2-7, with 8 nucleotides matching TRBD1. The CDR3 has 13 amino acids. After removal of 6 bases from V and 3 bases from J, the junction contained 4 bases not matched to a gene. Germline values: CDR1 MNHNS, CDR2 SASEGT. The CDR3 spells CASRGQAYYEQYF. CDR3 DNA: TGTGCCAGCAGGGGACAGGCATACTACGAGCAGTACTTC.

This sequence joins TRBV20-1 and TRBJ2-3; the match to TRBD2 covers 8 bases. The CDR3 covers 16 residues. With 3 bases clipped from V and 2 bases from J, the junction kept 10 bases outside the gene matches. Per the germline V gene, CDR1 is DFQATT and CDR2 is SNEGSKA (reference sequence). The CDR3 DNA reads TGCAGTGCTAGGAGCGGGAGAGTTGGTCCCACAGATACGCAGTATTTT. This codes for CSARSGRVGPTDTQYF.

This clonotype was picked up many times. The V gene is TRBV6-1, the J gene TRBJ2-2, with 7 bases matching TRBD1. Per germline, CDR1 MNHNS and CDR2 SASEGT. After removal of 6 bases from V and 9 bases from J, the junction contained 10 bases not matched to a gene. This CDR3 comprises 14 residues. The CDR3 reads CASRRDRRVWELFF. CDR3 DNA sequence: TGTGCCAGCAGGAGGGACAGAAGGGTTTGGGAGCTGTTTTTT.

There are many counts of this clonotype. The chain recombines TRBV20-1 with TRBJ2-1, with a weak D call TRBD1 (6 bases). This CDR3 has 13 amino acids. The V gene's germline CDR1 is DFQATT and CDR2 SNEGSKA (reference sequence). V was cut by 0 bases and J by 7 bases, with 10 bases left in between. CDR3 in DNA: TGCAGTGCTAGAGATGGCAGGGGTAATGAGCAGTTCTTC. It yields the protein CSARDGRGNEQFF.

This clonotype was seen at least ten times. The chain recombines TRBV7-9 with TRBJ1-2; the D gene is possibly TRBD1 (5 bases). Germline values: CDR1 SEHNR, CDR2 FQNEAQ (reference sequence). The CDR3 runs 15 residues. V lost 5 bases to trimming and J lost 2 bases, with 15 bases between them. CDR3 protein: CASSPLGQGNYGYTF. The CDR3, as DNA: TGTGCCAGCAGCCCTCTCGGGCAGGGAAACTATGGCTACACCTTC.

In this sample, this clonotype turned up a few times. The V gene is TRBV19, the J gene TRBJ1-4; D possibly corresponds to TRBD1 (5 bases). V dropped 3 bases and J dropped 7 bases, with 15 bases sitting between them. This CDR3 region has 15 residues. Germline CDR1 reads LNHDA; CDR2 reads SQIVND (reference sequence). The CDR3 DNA reads as TGTGCCAGTAGTATTAATCAGGGATCGGGTGAAAAACTGTTTTTT. The encoded protein is CASSINQGSGEKLFF.

This clonotype was detected only a few times. V usage is TRBV5-1 and J usage is TRBJ1-2; no clear D. Trimming removed 1 base from V and 0 bases from J, with 10 bases in between. The CDR3 is 15 residues long. Germline V lookup: CDR1 SGHRS, CDR2 YFSETQ. The CDR3 here is CASSLFGGPNYGYTF. CDR3 in DNA: TGCGCCAGCAGCTTGTTCGGTGGGCCTAACTATGGCTACACCTTC.

This clonotype has more than one count but fewer than ten. J is TRBJ1-1 and V is TRBV6-1; D is unresolved. The CDR3 consists of 13 residues. The V gene lost 2 bases and the J gene lost 4 bases, with 8 bases spanning the gap. The germline V gene has CDR1 MNHNS and CDR2 SASEGT. The CDR3 sequence: CASSEQRRTEAFF. CDR3 coding DNA: TGTGCCAGCAGTGAACAAAGACGCACTGAAGCTTTCTTT.

This clonotype occurred many times. The chain combines TRBV11-3 with TRBJ2-2, with D perhaps matching TRBD2 (5 bases). The V gene's germline CDR1 is SGHNT and CDR2 YENEEA. This CDR3 region has 14 residues. The V and J ends lost 9 bases and 8 bases respectively, with 19 bases between them. DNA of the CDR3: TGTGCCAGTAGAGGGTGGTCCGCTTGGGGGGAGCTGTTTTTT. Amino acids: CASRGWSAWGELFF.

The chain employs TRBV5-1 and TRBJ1-1; D unresolved. Trimming took 1 base from V and 1 from J, leaving 17 bases between them. CDR3 length: 17 amino acids. The germline CDR1 and CDR2 sequences are SGHRS and YFSETQ. DNA of the CDR3: TGCGCCAGCAGCTTGAGTGGAGTGGGGAGTACGAACACTGAAGCTTTCTTT. This gives the protein CASSLSGVGSTNTEAFF.

This clonotype was recorded many times. This rearrangement joins TRBV27 to TRBJ1-2, with a tentative D call TRBD1 (6 bases). The CDR3 extends over 14 amino acids. V was cut by 2 bases and J by 3 bases, with 10 bases left in between. Looked up from germline, CDR1 is MNHEY and CDR2 is SMNVEV (reference sequence). The CDR3 DNA follows: TGTGCCAGCAGTTTAGAGAGGGGGGACTATGGCTACACCTTC. Translated: CASSLERGDYGYTF.

This clonotype was found a few times. The chain has TRBV6-2 or TRBV6-3 and TRBJ2-1; no firm D call. The V gene's germline CDR1 is MNHEY and CDR2 SVGEGT. V was pared by 8 bases and J by 5 bases, with 7 bases between. The CDR3 contains 11 residues. The CDR3 DNA is TGTGCCAGCCCCCCAGACAATGAGCAGTTCTTC. It encodes CASPPDNEQFF.

This chain links TRBV9 with TRBJ1-4; perhaps TRBD1 as D (6 bases). Trimming removed 0 bases at V and 2 bases at J, with 14 bases between. The germline CDR1 and CDR2 sequences are SGDLS and YYNGEE. This CDR3 comprises 17 residues. As DNA, the CDR3 is TGTGCCAGCAGCGTAGCTTCCCAGGGGAGCACTAATGAAAAACTGTTTTTT. This sequence encodes CASSVASQGSTNEKLFF.